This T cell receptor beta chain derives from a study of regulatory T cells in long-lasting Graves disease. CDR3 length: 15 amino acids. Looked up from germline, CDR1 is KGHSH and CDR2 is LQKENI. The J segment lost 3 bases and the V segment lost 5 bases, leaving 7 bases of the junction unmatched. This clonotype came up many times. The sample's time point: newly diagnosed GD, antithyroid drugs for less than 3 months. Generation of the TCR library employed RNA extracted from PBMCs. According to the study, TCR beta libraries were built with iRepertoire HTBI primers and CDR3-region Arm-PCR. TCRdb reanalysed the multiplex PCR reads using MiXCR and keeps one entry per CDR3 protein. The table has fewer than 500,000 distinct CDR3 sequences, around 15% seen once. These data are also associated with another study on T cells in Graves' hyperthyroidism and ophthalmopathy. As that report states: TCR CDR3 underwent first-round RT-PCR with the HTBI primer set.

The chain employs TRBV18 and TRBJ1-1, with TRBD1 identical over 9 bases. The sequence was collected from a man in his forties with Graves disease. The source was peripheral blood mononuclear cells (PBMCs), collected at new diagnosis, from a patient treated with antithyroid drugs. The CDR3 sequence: CASSSKTGGYTEAFF. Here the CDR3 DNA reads TGTGCCAGCTCAAGTAAGACAGGGGGTTACACTGAAGCTTTCTTT.